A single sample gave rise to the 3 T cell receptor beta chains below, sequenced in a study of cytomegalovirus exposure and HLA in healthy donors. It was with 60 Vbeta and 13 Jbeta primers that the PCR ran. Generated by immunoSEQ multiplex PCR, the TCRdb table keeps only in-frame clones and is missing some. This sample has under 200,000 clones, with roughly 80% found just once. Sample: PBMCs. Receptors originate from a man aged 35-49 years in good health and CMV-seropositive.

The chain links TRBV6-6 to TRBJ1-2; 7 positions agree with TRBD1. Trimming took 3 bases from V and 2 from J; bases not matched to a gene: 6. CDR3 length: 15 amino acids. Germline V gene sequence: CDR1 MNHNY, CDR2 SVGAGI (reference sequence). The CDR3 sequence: CASSYSRGQNYGYTF. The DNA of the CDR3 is TGTGCCAGCAGTTATTCAAGGGGGCAAAACTATGGCTACACCTTC.

CDR3: CASSESRVNTEAFF. For the CDR3, the DNA is TGTGCCAGCAGTGAGTCGCGGGTGAACACTGAAGCTTTCTTT. V gene TRBV25-1 combines with J gene TRBJ1-1; D remains ambiguous. V gave up 3 bases and J gave up 0 bases, with 8 bases separating them. The CDR3 covers 14 residues. The V gene's germline CDR1 is MGHDK and CDR2 SYGVNS.

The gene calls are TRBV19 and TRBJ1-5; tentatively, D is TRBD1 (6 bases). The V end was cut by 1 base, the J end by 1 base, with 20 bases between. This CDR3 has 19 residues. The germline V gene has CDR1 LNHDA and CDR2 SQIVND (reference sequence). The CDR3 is CASSIGYTGGSRSNQPQHF. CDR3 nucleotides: TGTGCCAGTAGTATAGGCTATACGGGGGGCAGTAGAAGCAATCAGCCCCAGCATTTT.